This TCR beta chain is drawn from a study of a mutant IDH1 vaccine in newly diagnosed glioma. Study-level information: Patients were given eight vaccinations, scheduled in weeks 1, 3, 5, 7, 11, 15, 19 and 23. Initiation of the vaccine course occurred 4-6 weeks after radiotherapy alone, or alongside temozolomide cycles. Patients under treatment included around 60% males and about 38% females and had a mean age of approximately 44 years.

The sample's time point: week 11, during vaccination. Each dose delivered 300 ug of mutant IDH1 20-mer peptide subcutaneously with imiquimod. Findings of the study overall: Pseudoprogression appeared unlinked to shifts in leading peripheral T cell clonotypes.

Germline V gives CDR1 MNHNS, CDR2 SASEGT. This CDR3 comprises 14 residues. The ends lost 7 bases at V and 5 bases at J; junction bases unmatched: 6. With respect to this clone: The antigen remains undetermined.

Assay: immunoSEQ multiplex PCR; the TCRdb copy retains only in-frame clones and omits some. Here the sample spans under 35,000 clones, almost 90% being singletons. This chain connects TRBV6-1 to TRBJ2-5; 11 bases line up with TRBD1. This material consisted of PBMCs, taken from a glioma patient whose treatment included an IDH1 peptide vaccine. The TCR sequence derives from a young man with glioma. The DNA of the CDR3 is TGTGCCAGCACTATGGACAGGGGGCTTGAGACCCAGTACTTC. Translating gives CASTMDRGLETQYF.